These 28 T cell receptor beta chains were all obtained from the same sample, sequenced in a study of spatial heterogeneity in lung cancer. The time point is: sample taken at primary tumor resection. Whole RNA, isolated from tumor, nontumor lung or frozen PBMC, was sequenced without prior sorting. TCRdb independently ran MiXCR on the 5' RACE reads; one entry per CDR3 protein. The sample has roughly 13,000 distinct CDR3 sequences, about 3.9% seen once. The sequences come from PBMCs, collected at surgery. The receptors derive from a male donor with early-stage non-small cell lung cancer.

This clonotype showed up many times. In a library made to pick up alpha chains, this beta chain is a stray read with a size that means little. This sequence joins TRBV5-6 and TRBJ2-2, with a tentative D call TRBD1 (5 bases). Germline assignment: CDR1 SGHDT and CDR2 YYEEEE. This CDR3 comprises 13 residues. V lost 2 bases to trimming and J lost 7 bases, with 9 bases between them. CDR3 loop: CASSFWGSGELFF. CDR3 coding DNA: TGTGCCAGCAGCTTCTGGGGCAGCGGGGAGCTGTTTTTT.

This clonotype was seen repeatedly, ten times or more. With the library built for alpha chains, this beta chain is off target and its frequency is not meaningful. The chain is built from TRBV7-2 and TRBJ2-1, with a weak D call TRBD2 (5 bases). V lost 0 bases to trimming and J lost 7 bases, with 13 bases between them. The CDR3 sequence is 15 residues long. Germline V gene lookup returns CDR1 SGHTA and CDR2 FQGNSA. The CDR3 region is CASSLALATSNEQFF. CDR3 DNA sequence: TGTGCCAGCAGCTTAGCTCTAGCTACGAGTAATGAGCAGTTCTTC.

Remarks on this clonotype: This beta chain turned up in a library designed for alpha chains; as an off-target read, its abundance says little. The chain carries TRBV28 and TRBJ1-2, with 7 bases lining up with TRBD1. CDR3 length: 13 amino acids. The V and J ends lost 11 bases and 4 bases, in that order; junction bases with no gene match: 10. The germline gives CDR1 MDHEN, CDR2 SYDVKM. The CDR3 protein is CAHAQGTAYGYTF. The DNA for the CDR3 is TGTGCCCACGCCCAAGGGACAGCCTATGGCTACACCTTC.

This clonotype was picked up many times. With the library built for alpha chains, this beta chain is off target and its frequency is not meaningful. V usage is TRBV9 and J usage is TRBJ2-1; tentatively, D is TRBD1 or TRBD2 (5 bases each). Germline V gene data show CDR1 as SGDLS and CDR2 as YYNGEE. The CDR3 consists of 14 residues. The V end lost 0 bases, the J end lost 13 bases, and 17 bases lay between the germline ends. The CDR3 sequence: CASSVDPSLGGQFF. The CDR3 coding sequence is TGTGCCAGCAGCGTAGATCCTTCTCTTGGGGGTCAGTTCTTC.

This clonotype has more than one count but fewer than ten. This beta chain was picked up by a library intended for alpha chains and is off target, so its count carries little meaning. The gene calls are TRBV6-2 or TRBV6-3 and TRBJ2-1; 11 bases match TRBD1. The CDR3 runs to 15 residues. Germline V gene sequence: CDR1 MNHEY, CDR2 SVGEGT. V was clipped by 6 bases and J by 4 bases; unmatched bases: 5. The CDR3 spells CASSRGQGAYNEQFF. The CDR3 bases are TGTGCCAGCAGCCGCGGACAGGGGGCTTACAATGAGCAGTTCTTC.

In the case of this clonotype: A library prepared for alpha chains yielded this beta chain as an off-target read; its size is of little meaning. This sequence joins TRBV6-6 and TRBJ2-2; 10 bases match TRBD1. The V and J ends lost 0 bases and 5 bases, in that order; junction bases with no gene match: 9. The CDR3 has 18 amino acids. Germline-derived CDR1 and CDR2 are MNHNY and SVGAGI (reference sequence). The CDR3 sequence: CASSYSPGQGLITGELFF. The CDR3 DNA sequence: TGTGCCAGCAGTTACTCGCCGGGACAGGGGCTTATTACCGGGGAGCTGTTTTTT.

This clonotype came up many times. This beta chain represents an off-target read in a library built for alpha chains; its size is of limited meaning. The V and J genes are TRBV7-9 and TRBJ1-4, with TRBD1 identical over 10 bases. Germline CDR1 reads SEHNR; CDR2 reads FQNEAQ (reference sequence). This CDR3 comprises 14 residues. Trimming removed 4 bases from V and 8 bases from J; junction bases left unmatched: 4. The CDR3 DNA reads as TGTGCCAGCAGCTCCGCGGGACAGGGGGAAAAACTGTTTTTT. This sequence encodes CASSSAGQGEKLFF.

This clonotype was found many times. Little can be read into the size of this beta chain, an off-target read in a library designed for alpha chains. The chain combines TRBV27 with TRBJ1-2; maybe TRBD1 (6 bases). The CDR3 consists of 15 residues. Germline lookup yields CDR1 MNHEY and CDR2 SMNVEV (reference sequence). V was shortened by 1 base and J by 7 bases, with 16 bases between the two germline ends. The CDR3 loop is CASSLFSGGAGGYTF. CDR3 DNA: TGTGCCAGCAGTTTATTTTCCGGGGGCGCAGGTGGCTACACCTTC.

The sample holds a few counts of this clonotype. Within a library made for alpha chains, this beta chain is off target, and its count is uninformative. The chain employs TRBV20-1 and TRBJ2-5; a weak D match, TRBD2 (5 bases). This CDR3 has 13 amino acids. CDR1 and CDR2 from the germline V gene are DFQATT and SNEGSKA (reference sequence). V was clipped by 7 bases and J by 3 bases, with 15 bases between them. This CDR3 reads CSDRVEGKETQYF. DNA of the CDR3: TGCAGTGACCGCGTCGAGGGTAAAGAGACCCAGTACTTC.

About this clonotype itself: Being off target in a library aimed at alpha chains, this beta chain has a size of little meaning. This chain links TRBV12-3 or TRBV12-4 with TRBJ2-7; D is unresolved. The CDR3 contains 13 residues. Deletions cut 3 bases from V and 0 bases from J, with 6 bases between. The CDR3 spells CASSFGFSYEQYF. In nucleotides, the CDR3 is TGTGCCAGCAGTTTTGGCTTCTCCTACGAGCAGTACTTC.

About this clonotype itself: The library was designed around alpha chains, so this beta chain is a stray read whose abundance carries little weight. The rearrangement links TRBV10-3 to TRBJ1-6; possible D gene TRBD1, 6 bases. CDR3 size: 14 residues. V shed 10 bases and J shed 5 bases, with 15 bases lying between them. Germline V gene data show CDR1 as ENHRY and CDR2 as SYGVKD. The CDR3 DNA follows: TGTGCCACCCGGGGGCAGCCGAATAATTCACCCCTCCACTTT. It translates to CATRGQPNNSPLHF.

Many counts were recorded for this clonotype. Because the library targeted alpha chains, this beta chain is an off-target read whose size means little. J is TRBJ2-5 and V is TRBV7-2; a possible D gene is TRBD2 (6 bases). V gave up 5 bases and J gave up 3 bases, with 16 bases separating them. Germline CDR1 SGHTA, CDR2 FQGNSA. The CDR3 covers 15 residues. In DNA form, the CDR3 reads TGTGCCAGCAGCCGGAGGGACCAGCGAGAAGAGACCCAGTACTTC. It yields the protein CASSRRDQREETQYF.

This clonotype is classed as medium-sized. As an off-target read in a library built for alpha chains, this beta chain has a frequency of little significance. The chain joins TRBV9 to TRBJ1-6; D is perhaps TRBD1 (5 bases). The germline V gene has CDR1 SGDLS and CDR2 YYNGEE. Trimming removed 7 bases at V and 7 bases at J, with 12 bases between. The CDR3 sequence is 13 residues long. CDR3 sequence reads: CASSGTINSPLHF. As DNA, the CDR3 is TGTGCCAGCTCCGGGACCATCAATTCACCCCTCCACTTT.

This clonotype has at least ten counts. As an off-target read in a library built for alpha chains, this beta chain has a frequency of little significance. The chain has TRBV5-1 and TRBJ2-5; 10 bases are a match to TRBD2. There are 19 residues in the CDR3. In germline, CDR1 is SGHRS, CDR2 YFSETQ. The ends lost 0 bases at V and 1 base at J; junction bases unmatched: 12. The CDR3 spells CASSLGLAGVGGLQETQYF. Written as DNA, the CDR3 is TGCGCCAGCAGCTTGGGGCTAGCGGGAGTTGGGGGCCTCCAAGAGACCCAGTACTTC.

The table lists this clonotype with many counts. This beta chain appears as a stray read in a library generated for alpha chains; its size is not informative. This chain links TRBV2 with TRBJ2-5; D might be TRBD1 (6 bases). The CDR3 sequence is 13 residues long. Germline lookup yields CDR1 SNHLY and CDR2 FYNNEI. The ends were cut back, 6 bases at V and 11 bases at J, with 19 bases in the middle. The chain's CDR3 is CASSSGTFLLQYF. CDR3 nucleotide sequence: TGTGCCAGCAGCTCCGGGACATTCCTTCTTCAGTACTTC.

This clonotype was found many times. This beta chain represents an off-target read in a library built for alpha chains; its size is of limited meaning. The V and J genes are TRBV28 and TRBJ1-2; perhaps TRBD1 as D (6 bases). CDR3 length equals 13 residues. V lost 6 bases, J lost 4 bases, and 12 bases lay in between. Germline CDR1 reads MDHEN; CDR2 reads SYDVKM. DNA for the CDR3: TGTGCCAGCAGAAACAGGGTTGGCTATGGCTACACCTTC. Its translation: CASRNRVGYGYTF.

This clonotype appeared many times. For a library built for alpha chains, this beta chain is a stray read; little rests on its size. V usage is TRBV7-2 and J usage is TRBJ2-3; D gene ambiguous. Trimming left V 2 bases short and J 6 bases short, with 6 bases between. The CDR3 is 12 residues long. CDR1 is SGHTA and CDR2 is FQGNSA in the germline V gene. CDR3 sequence reads: CASSLYADTQYF. The CDR3 DNA is TGTGCCAGCAGCTTATATGCCGATACGCAGTATTTT.

This clonotype was counted at least ten times. Since it is a stray read in a library aimed at alpha chains, this beta chain has a size that is not meaningful. This chain connects TRBV24-1 to TRBJ2-4, with TRBD1 as a possible D gene (5 bases). V lost 4 bases to trimming and J lost 5 bases, with 14 bases between them. CDR1 and CDR2 (germline): KGHDR, SFDVKD. The CDR3 has 15 residues. The CDR3 DNA is TGTGCCACCAGTGACCCTACCAGGGCTGAAAACATTCAGTACTTC. Translated: CATSDPTRAENIQYF.

Many counts were recorded for this clonotype. The library was built for alpha chains, so this beta chain is an off-target read and its size means little. The rearrangement links TRBV6-6 to TRBJ1-3; the D gene is possibly TRBD1 (5 bases). The V end was cut by 4 bases, the J end by 1 base, with 14 bases between. Germline CDR1 reads MNHNY; CDR2 reads SVGAGI (reference sequence). This CDR3 has 16 amino acids. CDR3 nucleotides: TGTGCCAGCAGTTTTGGGGCAGCGCAATCTGGAAACACCATATATTTT. This translates into CASSFGAAQSGNTIYF.

This clonotype was detected ten times or more. Since it is a stray read in a library aimed at alpha chains, this beta chain has a size that is not meaningful. J is TRBJ2-7 and V is TRBV12-3 or TRBV12-4, with TRBD1 matching 8 bases. The CDR3 length is 12 residues. The V gene end was trimmed by 6 bases and the J gene end by 5 bases; junction bases not matched to a gene: 3. CDR3 region: CASSGQGHEQYF. For the CDR3, the DNA is TGTGCCAGCAGCGGACAGGGCCACGAGCAGTACTTC.

This clonotype was recorded at least ten times. This beta chain is a stray read from a library made for alpha chains; its abundance is not meaningful. The CDR3 region has the DNA TGCGCCAGCAGCTTGGGAGCGGGAGTGTCCTACAATGAGCAGTTCTTC. Translating gives CASSLGAGVSYNEQFF. V gene TRBV5-1 combines with J gene TRBJ2-1, with TRBD2 identical over 8 bases. J lost 1 base, V lost 0 bases, and 3 bases had no gene match. Germline V lookup: CDR1 SGHRS, CDR2 YFSETQ. The CDR3 spans 16 residues.

This clonotype was seen ten or more times. This beta chain is off target for a library built for alpha chains, so its abundance means little. This chain joins TRBV20-1 and TRBJ1-5; D gene uncertain. The CDR3 is 13 amino acids. The germline V gene has CDR1 DFQATT and CDR2 SNEGSKA (reference sequence). The V end lost 0 bases, the J end lost 5 bases, and 8 bases lay between the germline ends. CDR3 bases: TGCAGTGCTAGAGAGAGGGATTATCAGCCCCAGCATTTT. This encodes CSARERDYQPQHF.

This clonotype was detected many times. This beta chain is a stray sequence in a library constructed for alpha chains; its clone size is not meaningful. This chain joins TRBV12-3 or TRBV12-4 and TRBJ1-6; no clear D. The V end lost 1 base, the J end lost 9 bases, and 4 bases lay between the germline ends. This CDR3 region has 12 residues. The chain's CDR3 is CASSLVRSPLHF. Written as DNA, the CDR3 is TGTGCCAGCAGTTTAGTTCGTTCACCCCTCCACTTT.

This clonotype appeared many times. This beta chain is a stray sequence in a library constructed for alpha chains; its clone size is not meaningful. The V gene is TRBV10-3, the J gene TRBJ2-1; the match to TRBD2 covers 8 bases. With V trimmed by 0 bases and J by 0 bases, 10 bases remained unmatched. The CDR3 is 19 residues long. Germline CDR1 and CDR2: ENHRY and SYGVKD. This CDR3 is CAISESRTSKRSSYNEQFF. The CDR3, as DNA: TGTGCCATCAGTGAGTCTAGGACTAGCAAGAGGAGCTCCTACAATGAGCAGTTCTTC.

This clonotype is medium-sized by share. Because this beta chain is a stray read in a library intended to capture alpha chains, its abundance should not be given much weight. The rearrangement joins TRBV28 to TRBJ1-6, with 11 bases that match TRBD1. The length of the CDR3 is 14 residues. The germline gives CDR1 MDHEN, CDR2 SYDVKM. With 3 bases clipped from V and 8 bases from J, the junction kept 0 bases outside the gene matches. CDR3: CASSLGQGDSPLHF. In DNA, the CDR3 is TGTGCCAGCAGTTTGGGACAGGGGGATTCACCCCTCCACTTT.

The sample holds a few counts of this clonotype. Little can be read into the size of this beta chain, an off-target read in a library designed for alpha chains. The chain carries TRBV5-6 and TRBJ2-1; D ambiguous. Germline CDR1 and CDR2: SGHDT and YYEEEE. This CDR3 is built from 12 residues. Trimming removed 4 bases from V and 6 bases from J, with 8 bases in between. The CDR3 region is CASSRTFNEQFF. The CDR3 nucleotides read TGTGCCAGCAGCCGGACCTTCAATGAGCAGTTCTTC.

This clonotype occurred many times. This beta chain is a stray read from a library made for alpha chains; its abundance is not meaningful. This sequence joins TRBV24-1 and TRBJ2-5; 9 bases agree with TRBD2. Losses at the gene ends were 4 bases for V and 5 bases for J; bases not matched to a gene: 16. Germline CDR1 and CDR2: KGHDR and SFDVKD. This CDR3 has 18 amino acids. The CDR3 DNA follows: TGTGCCACCAGTGACCCTTCGGCTAGCGGGAAATCGTGGGAGACCCAGTACTTC. Protein: CATSDPSASGKSWETQYF.

This clonotype was seen ten or more times. This beta chain is an unintended read in a library built for alpha chains; its size means little. The V and J genes are TRBV10-3 and TRBJ2-7; 7 bases fit TRBD1. J lost 1 base, V lost 10 bases, and 4 bases had no gene match. Looked up from germline, CDR1 is ENHRY and CDR2 is SYGVKD. The CDR3 is 12 amino acids. The CDR3 DNA reads as TGTGCCACCCAGGGACAGTCCTACGAGCAGTACTTC. The encoded protein is CATQGQSYEQYF.